This paragraph reports one TCR beta chain. Its antigen is still unknown. Repertoires were generated with immunoSEQ multiplex PCR, while TCRdb's copy carries only in-frame clones and drops some. Among 150,000 to 200,000 clones, about 91% were seen once, and the ten largest hold under 14%. The sample comes from a study of T cell responses to AZD1222 COVID-19 vaccine. Notes on the study in general: Most donors were white British and more were female, and clonal diversity was possibly underestimated.

Germline trimming cut 4 bases from V and 10 bases from J; bases unmatched to any gene: 13. Germline V CDR1 and CDR2: MNHNY, SVGAGI (reference sequence). This CDR3 comprises 15 residues. The rearrangement uses TRBV6-6 and TRBJ2-1; 7 bases map to TRBD2. This specimen was peripheral blood, taken 28 days after the second AZD1222 dose. The source is an adult who received the AZD1222 COVID-19 vaccine. The CDR3 spells CASSSPLAGRGEQFF. Here the CDR3 DNA reads TGTGCCAGCAGTTCCCCCTTGGCGGGGCGGGGGGAGCAGTTCTTC.